The 2 T cell receptor beta chains below come from one sample, sequenced in a study of control samples from healthy donors and cancer patients. Data came from immunoSEQ multiplex PCR; TCRdb stores just in-frame clones and leaves some out. The sample has about 160,000 clones, around 94% seen once. The specimen sequenced was PBMCs. The receptor set was obtained from a man in his sixties with colorectal cancer.

This chain joins TRBV27 and TRBJ1-2; 8 bases map to TRBD1. The CDR3 consists of 13 residues. The junction had 6 bases not matched to a gene; V was cut back by 6 bases and J by 6 bases. CDR1 MNHEY and CDR2 SMNVEV come from the germline V gene (reference sequence). CDR3 DNA: TGTGCCAGCAGCCGGGGACAGGCGAATGGCTACACCTTC. Translated: CASSRGQANGYTF.

The V and J genes are TRBV27 and TRBJ2-1; 8 bases align to TRBD2. From germline, CDR1 is MNHEY and CDR2 SMNVEV (reference sequence). The CDR3 spans 16 residues. The junction had 9 bases not matched to a gene; V was cut back by 3 bases and J by 5 bases. The CDR3 region has the DNA TGTGCCAGCAGTTTCCTGGGGCTAGCGGGCCACAATGAGCAGTTCTTC. It yields the protein CASSFLGLAGHNEQFF.